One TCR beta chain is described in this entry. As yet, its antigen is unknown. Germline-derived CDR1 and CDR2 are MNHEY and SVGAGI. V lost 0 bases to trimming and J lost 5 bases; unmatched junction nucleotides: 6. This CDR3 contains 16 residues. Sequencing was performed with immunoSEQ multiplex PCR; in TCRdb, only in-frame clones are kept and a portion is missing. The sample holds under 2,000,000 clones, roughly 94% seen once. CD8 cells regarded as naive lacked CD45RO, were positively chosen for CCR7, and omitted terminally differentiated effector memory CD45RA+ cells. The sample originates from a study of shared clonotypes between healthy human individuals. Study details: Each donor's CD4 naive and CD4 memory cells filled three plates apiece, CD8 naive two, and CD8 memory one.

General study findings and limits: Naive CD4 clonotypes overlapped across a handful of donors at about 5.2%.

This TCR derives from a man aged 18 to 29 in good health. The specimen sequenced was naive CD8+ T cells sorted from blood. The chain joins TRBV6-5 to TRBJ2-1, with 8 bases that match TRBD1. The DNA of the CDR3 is TGTGCCAGCAGTTACTCGACAGGGGTTGGGGACAATGAGCAGTTCTTC. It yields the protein CASSYSTGVGDNEQFF.